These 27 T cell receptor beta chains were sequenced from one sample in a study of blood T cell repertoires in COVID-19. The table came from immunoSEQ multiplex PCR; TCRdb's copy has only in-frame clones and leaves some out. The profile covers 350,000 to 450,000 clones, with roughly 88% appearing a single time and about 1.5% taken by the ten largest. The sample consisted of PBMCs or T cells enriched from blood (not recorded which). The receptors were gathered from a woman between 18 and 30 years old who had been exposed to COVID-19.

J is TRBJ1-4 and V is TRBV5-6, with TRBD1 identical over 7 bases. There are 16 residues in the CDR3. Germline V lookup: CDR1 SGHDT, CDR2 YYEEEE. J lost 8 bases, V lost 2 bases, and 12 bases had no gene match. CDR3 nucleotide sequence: TGTGCCAGCAGCTTCAGGGGGAGTCGAGGAGACGAAAAACTGTTTTTT. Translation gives CASSFRGSRGDEKLFF.

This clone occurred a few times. CDR3 sequence reads: CASSYLRGKDSPLHF. The CDR3, as DNA: TGTGCCAGCAGTTACTTGCGGGGGAAGGATTCACCCCTCCACTTT. The chain joins TRBV6-2 or TRBV6-3 to TRBJ1-6, with D possibly TRBD1 on 5 matching bases. The germline V and J ends were trimmed by 1 base and 8 bases, with 12 bases remaining between them. The CDR3 length is 15 residues. CDR1 and CDR2 (germline): MNHEY, SVGEGT.

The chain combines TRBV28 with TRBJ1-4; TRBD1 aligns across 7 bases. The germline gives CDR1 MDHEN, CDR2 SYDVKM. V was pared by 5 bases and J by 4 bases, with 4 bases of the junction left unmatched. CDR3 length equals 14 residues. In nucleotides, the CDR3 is TGTGCCAGCAGTAGGGACAGCTATAATGAAAAACTGTTTTTT. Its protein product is CASSRDSYNEKLFF. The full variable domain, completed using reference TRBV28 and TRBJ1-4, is DVKVTQSSRYLVKRTGEKVFLECVQDMDHENMFWYRQDPGLGLRLIYFSYDVKMKEKGDIPEGYSVSREKKERFSLILESASTNQTSMYLCASSRDSYNEKLFFGSGTQLSVL.

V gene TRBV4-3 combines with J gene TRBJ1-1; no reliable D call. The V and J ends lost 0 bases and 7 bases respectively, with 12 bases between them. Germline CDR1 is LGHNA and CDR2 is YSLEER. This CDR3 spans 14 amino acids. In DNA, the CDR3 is TGCGCCAGCAGCCAAGATCTTGGGCAACTTGAAGCTTTCTTT. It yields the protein CASSQDLGQLEAFF.

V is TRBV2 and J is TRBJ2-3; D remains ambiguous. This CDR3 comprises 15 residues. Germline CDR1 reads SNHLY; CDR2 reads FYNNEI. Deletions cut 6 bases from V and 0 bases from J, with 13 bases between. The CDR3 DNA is TGTGCCAGCAGCGGGTCGCGAACTAGCACAGATACGCAGTATTTT. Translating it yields CASSGSRTSTDTQYF. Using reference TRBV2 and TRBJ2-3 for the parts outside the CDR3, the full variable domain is EPEVTQTPSHQVTQMGQEVILRCVPISNHLYFYWYRQILGQKVEFLVSFYNNEISEKSEIFDDQFSVERPDGSNFTLKIRSTKLEDSAMYFCASSGSRTSTDTQYFGPGTRLTVL.

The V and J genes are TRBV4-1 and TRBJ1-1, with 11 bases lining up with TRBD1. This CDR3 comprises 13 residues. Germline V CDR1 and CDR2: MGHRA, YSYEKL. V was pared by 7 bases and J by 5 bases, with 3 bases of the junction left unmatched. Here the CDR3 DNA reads TGCGCCAGCACCGGGACAGGGGGTACTGAAGCTTTCTTT. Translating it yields CASTGTGGTEAFF.

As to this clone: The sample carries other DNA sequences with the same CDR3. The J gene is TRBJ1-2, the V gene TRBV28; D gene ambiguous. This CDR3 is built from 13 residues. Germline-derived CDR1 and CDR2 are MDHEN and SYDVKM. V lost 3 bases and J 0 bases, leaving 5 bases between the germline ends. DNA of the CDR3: TGTGCCAGCAGTTTGGGCCCTAACTATGGCTACACCTTC. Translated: CASSLGPNYGYTF.

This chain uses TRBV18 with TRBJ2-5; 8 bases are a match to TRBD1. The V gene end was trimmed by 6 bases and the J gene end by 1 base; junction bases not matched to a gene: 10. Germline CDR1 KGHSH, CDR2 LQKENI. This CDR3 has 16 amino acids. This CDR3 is CASSGDRLKSQETQYF. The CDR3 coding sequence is TGTGCCAGCTCCGGGGACAGGCTGAAATCCCAAGAGACCCAGTACTTC.

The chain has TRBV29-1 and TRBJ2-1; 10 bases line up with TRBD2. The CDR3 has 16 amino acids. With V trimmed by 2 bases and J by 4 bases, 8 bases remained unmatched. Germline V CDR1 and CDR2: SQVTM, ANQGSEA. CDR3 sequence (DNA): TGCAGCGTTGAATGGGCTAGCGGGAGTCCATACAATGAGCAGTTCTTC. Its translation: CSVEWASGSPYNEQFF.

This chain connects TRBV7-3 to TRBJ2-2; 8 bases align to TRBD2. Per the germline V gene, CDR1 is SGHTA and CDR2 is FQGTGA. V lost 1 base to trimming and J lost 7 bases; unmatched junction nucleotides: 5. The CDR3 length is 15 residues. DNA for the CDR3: TGTGCCAGCAGCTTAAAGCGGGGGATGGGCGGGGAGCTGTTTTTT. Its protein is CASSLKRGMGGELFF.

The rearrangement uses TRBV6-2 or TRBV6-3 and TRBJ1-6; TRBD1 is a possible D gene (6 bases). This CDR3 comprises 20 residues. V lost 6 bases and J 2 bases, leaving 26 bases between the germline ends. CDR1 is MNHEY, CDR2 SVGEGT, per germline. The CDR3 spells CASSHQTGRGVIPYNSPLHF. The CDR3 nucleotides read TGTGCCAGCAGCCATCAGACAGGCCGGGGTGTGATCCCCTATAATTCACCCCTCCACTTT.

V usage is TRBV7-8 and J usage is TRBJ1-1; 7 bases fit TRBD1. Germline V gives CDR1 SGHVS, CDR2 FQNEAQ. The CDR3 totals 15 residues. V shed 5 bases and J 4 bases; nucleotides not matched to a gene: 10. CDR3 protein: CASSVGIDRVTEAFF. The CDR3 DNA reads TGTGCCAGCAGCGTAGGGATAGACAGGGTCACTGAAGCTTTCTTT.

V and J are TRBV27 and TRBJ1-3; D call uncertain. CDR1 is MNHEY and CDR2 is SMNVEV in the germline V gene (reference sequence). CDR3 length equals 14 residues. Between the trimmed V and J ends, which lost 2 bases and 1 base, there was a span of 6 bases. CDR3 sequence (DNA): TGTGCCAGCAGTTTACGGGGTTCTGGAAACACCATATATTTT. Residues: CASSLRGSGNTIYF.

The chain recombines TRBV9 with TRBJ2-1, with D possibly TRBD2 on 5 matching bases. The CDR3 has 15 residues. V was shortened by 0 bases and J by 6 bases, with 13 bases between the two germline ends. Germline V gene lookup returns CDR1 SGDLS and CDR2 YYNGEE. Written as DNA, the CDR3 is TGTGCCAGCAGCGTAGTGGGGTCAGAGGGCAATGAGCAGTTCTTC. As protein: CASSVVGSEGNEQFF.

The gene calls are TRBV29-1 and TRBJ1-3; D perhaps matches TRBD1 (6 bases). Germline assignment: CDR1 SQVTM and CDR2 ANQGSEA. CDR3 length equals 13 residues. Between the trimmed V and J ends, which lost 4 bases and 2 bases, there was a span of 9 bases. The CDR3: CSVGAGAGNTIYF. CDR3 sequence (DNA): TGCAGCGTTGGAGCAGGGGCTGGAAACACCATATATTTT.

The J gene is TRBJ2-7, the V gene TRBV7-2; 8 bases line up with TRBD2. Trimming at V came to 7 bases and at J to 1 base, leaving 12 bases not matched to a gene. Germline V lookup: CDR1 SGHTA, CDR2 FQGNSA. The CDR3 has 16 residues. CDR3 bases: TGTGCCAGCACCGAGGCCATAGCGGGACCTTCCTACGAGCAGTACTTC. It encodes CASTEAIAGPSYEQYF.

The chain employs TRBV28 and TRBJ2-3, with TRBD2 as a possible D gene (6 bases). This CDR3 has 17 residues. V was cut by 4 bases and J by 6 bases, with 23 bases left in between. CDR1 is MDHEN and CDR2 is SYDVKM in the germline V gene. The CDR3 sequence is CASSSPSGGTGRDTQYF. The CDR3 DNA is TGTGCCAGCAGTTCACCTTCCGGGGGAACGGGGCGGGATACGCAGTATTTT.

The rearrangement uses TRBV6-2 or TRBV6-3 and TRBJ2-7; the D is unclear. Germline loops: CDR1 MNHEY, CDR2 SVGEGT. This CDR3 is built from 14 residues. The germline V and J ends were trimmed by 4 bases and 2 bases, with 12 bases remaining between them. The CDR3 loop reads CASSWFSAPYEQYF. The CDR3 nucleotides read TGTGCCAGCAGTTGGTTCAGTGCTCCCTACGAGCAGTACTTC.

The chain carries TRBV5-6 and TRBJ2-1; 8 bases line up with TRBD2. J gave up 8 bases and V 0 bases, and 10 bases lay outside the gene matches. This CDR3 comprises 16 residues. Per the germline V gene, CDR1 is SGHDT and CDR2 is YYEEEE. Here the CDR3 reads CASSLAAAGEDYEQFF. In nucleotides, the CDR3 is TGTGCCAGCAGCTTGGCCGCAGCGGGAGAAGATTATGAGCAGTTCTTC. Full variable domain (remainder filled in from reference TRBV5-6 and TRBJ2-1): DAGVTQSPTHLIKTRGQQVTLRCSPKSGHDTVSWYQQALGQGPQFIFQYYEEEERQRGNFPDRFSGHQFPNYSSELNVNALLLGDSALYLCASSLAAAGEDYEQFFGPGTRLTVL.

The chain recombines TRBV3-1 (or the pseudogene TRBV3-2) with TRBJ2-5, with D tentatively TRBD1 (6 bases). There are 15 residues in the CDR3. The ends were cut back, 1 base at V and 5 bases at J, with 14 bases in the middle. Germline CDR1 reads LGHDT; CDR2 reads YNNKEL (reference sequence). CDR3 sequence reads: CASSQVYSGAETQYF. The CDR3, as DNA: TGTGCCAGCAGCCAAGTTTACTCAGGGGCTGAGACCCAGTACTTC.

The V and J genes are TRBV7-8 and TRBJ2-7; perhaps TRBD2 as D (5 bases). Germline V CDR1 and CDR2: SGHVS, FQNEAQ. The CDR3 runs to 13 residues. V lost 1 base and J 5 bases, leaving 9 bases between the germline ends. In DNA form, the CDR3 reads TGTGCCAGCAGCTTAGATTACGGGGACGAGCAGTACTTC. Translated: CASSLDYGDEQYF.

CDR3 protein: CASSLGKRGGPDTQYF. CDR3 DNA: TGTGCCAGCAGCTTAGGGAAGCGGGGGGGCCCGGATACGCAGTATTTT. J is TRBJ2-3 and V is TRBV7-9; 10 bases are shared with TRBD2. V was clipped by 1 base and J by 6 bases; unmatched bases: 7. CDR1 is SEHNR, CDR2 FQNEAQ, per germline (reference sequence). CDR3 length: 16 amino acids.

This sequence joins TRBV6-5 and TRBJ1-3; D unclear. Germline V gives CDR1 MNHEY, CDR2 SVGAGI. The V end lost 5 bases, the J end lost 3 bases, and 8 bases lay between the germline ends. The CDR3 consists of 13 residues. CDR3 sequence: CASSPPGGNTIYF. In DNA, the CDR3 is TGTGCCAGCAGTCCCCCGGGTGGAAACACCATATATTTT.

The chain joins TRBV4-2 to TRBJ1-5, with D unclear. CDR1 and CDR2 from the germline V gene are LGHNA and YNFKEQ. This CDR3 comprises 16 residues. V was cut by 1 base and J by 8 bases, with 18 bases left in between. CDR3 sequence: CASSQGGRQSLEPQHF. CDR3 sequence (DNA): TGTGCCAGCAGCCAAGGAGGAAGGCAATCCCTAGAGCCCCAGCATTTT.

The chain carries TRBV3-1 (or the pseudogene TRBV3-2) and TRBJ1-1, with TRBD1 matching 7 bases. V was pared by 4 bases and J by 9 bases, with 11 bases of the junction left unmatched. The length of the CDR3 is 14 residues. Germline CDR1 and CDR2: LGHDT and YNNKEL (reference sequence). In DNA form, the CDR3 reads TGTGCCAGCAGCCCGCCAATGGGGGGACAGAAAGCTTTCTTT. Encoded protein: CASSPPMGGQKAFF.

CDR3 in amino acids: CASSPTGTRTEAFF. Written as DNA, the CDR3 is TGTGCCAGCAGTCCGACCGGGACAAGGACTGAAGCTTTCTTT. The chain is built from TRBV27 and TRBJ1-1; tentatively, D is TRBD1 (6 bases). This CDR3 is 14 amino acids long. Looked up from germline, CDR1 is MNHEY and CDR2 is SMNVEV (reference sequence). V lost 5 bases, J lost 5 bases, and 15 bases lay in between.

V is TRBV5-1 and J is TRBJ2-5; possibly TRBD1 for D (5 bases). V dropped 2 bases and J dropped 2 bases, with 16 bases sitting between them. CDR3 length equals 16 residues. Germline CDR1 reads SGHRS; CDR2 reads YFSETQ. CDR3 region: CASSFQGLRGQETQYF. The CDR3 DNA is TGCGCCAGCAGCTTTCAGGGTCTTAGGGGACAAGAGACCCAGTACTTC.